Shown below are 26 T cell receptor beta chains from a single sample sequenced in a study of blood T cell repertoires in COVID-19. The repertoire was sequenced with immunoSEQ multiplex PCR; TCRdb's copy has only in-frame clones and lacks some. The table records around 380,000 clones, roughly 77% of them present only once. What was sequenced was peripheral blood. The receptors stem from a human donor with acute or convalescent COVID-19. The donor label of this sample is uncertain.

CDR3 nucleotide sequence: TGTGCCAGCAGTGAAAGGACAGGACCCACTGAAGCTTTCTTT. Residues: CASSERTGPTEAFF. The rearrangement links TRBV6-1 to TRBJ1-1; the match to TRBD1 covers 7 bases. The CDR3 consists of 14 residues. Germline V gives CDR1 MNHNS, CDR2 SASEGT. V shed 2 bases, J shed 4 bases, and the junction held 4 bases outside the gene matches.

The chain uses TRBV7-2 and TRBJ2-2; possible D gene TRBD1, 6 bases. In germline, CDR1 is SGHTA, CDR2 FQGNSA. The CDR3 contains 15 residues. Between the trimmed V and J ends, which lost 5 bases and 6 bases, there was a span of 16 bases. Here the CDR3 DNA reads TGTGCCAGCAGCCCCTACAATGGGGGCGCCGGGGAGCTGTTTTTT. Its protein is CASSPYNGGAGELFF. The entire variable domain, with the rest obtained from reference TRBV7-2 and TRBJ2-2, is as follows: GAGVSQSPSNKVTEKGKDVELRCDPISGHTALYWYRQSLGQGLEFLIYFQGNSAPDKSGLPSDRFSAERTGGSVSTLTIQRTQQEDSAVYLCASSPYNGGAGELFFGEGSRLTVL.

This clone has only a few counts. The J gene is TRBJ1-2, the V gene TRBV30; 7 nucleotides align to TRBD1. Losses at the gene ends were 4 bases for V and 6 bases for J; bases not matched to a gene: 5. This CDR3 spans 12 amino acids. Germline CDR1 is GTSNPN and CDR2 is SVGIG (reference sequence). The CDR3 spells CAWTTTGNGYTF. CDR3 in DNA: TGTGCCTGGACTACGACAGGGAATGGCTACACCTTC.

The chain combines TRBV15 with TRBJ2-1; D possibly corresponds to TRBD1 (5 bases). Germline V gene data show CDR1 as LNHNV and CDR2 as YYDKDF (reference sequence). Trimming took 0 bases from V and 4 from J, leaving 10 bases between them. The CDR3 contains 15 residues. Written as DNA, the CDR3 is TGTGCCACCAGCAGAGAAGGCAGGGATTACAATGAGCAGTTCTTC. It yields the protein CATSREGRDYNEQFF.

A few counts support this clone. The chain carries TRBV19 and TRBJ1-5, with a weak D call TRBD1 (6 bases). CDR3 length: 15 residues. V lost 5 bases to trimming and J lost 0 bases, with 11 bases between them. Germline V gene lookup returns CDR1 LNHDA and CDR2 SQIVND (reference sequence). As DNA, the CDR3 is TGTGCCAGTAGTTTGGTGACAGGTAGCAATCAGCCCCAGCATTTT. This gives the protein CASSLVTGSNQPQHF.

V is TRBV10-1 and J is TRBJ1-5; a possible D gene is TRBD1 (5 bases). CDR1 WNHNN and CDR2 SYGVQD come from the germline V gene (reference sequence). Trimming took 6 bases from V and 5 from J, leaving 14 bases between them. The CDR3 consists of 14 residues. The CDR3 DNA reads as TGCGCCAGCAGAAGACAGTTTAGGGATCAGCCCCAGCATTTT. This translates into CASRRQFRDQPQHF.

This clone was counted only a few times. The chain has TRBV28 and TRBJ1-1; D gene unclear. Germline lookup yields CDR1 MDHEN and CDR2 SYDVKM. This CDR3 has 12 residues. Trimming left V 10 bases short and J 1 base short, with 10 bases between. The CDR3 is CATLTPNTEAFF. DNA of the CDR3: TGTGCCACCCTTACACCGAACACTGAAGCTTTCTTT. Filled out from reference TRBV28 and TRBJ1-1, the complete variable domain reads DVKVTQSSRYLVKRTGEKVFLECVQDMDHENMFWYRQDPGLGLRLIYFSYDVKMKEKGDIPEGYSVSREKKERFSLILESASTNQTSMYLCATLTPNTEAFFGQGTRLTVV.

This chain joins TRBV5-1 and TRBJ2-6, with 13 bases fitting TRBD2. Germline V gene lookup returns CDR1 SGHRS and CDR2 YFSETQ. The junction had 11 bases not matched to a gene; V was cut back by 4 bases and J by 4 bases. The CDR3 extends over 19 amino acids. The CDR3 region is CASSPRLTSGGTGANVLTF. Written as DNA, the CDR3 is TGCGCCAGCAGCCCCAGGCTGACTAGCGGGGGGACAGGGGCCAACGTCCTGACTTTC.

The chain recombines TRBV15 with TRBJ2-1; 7 bases are shared with TRBD2. Germline V gene data show CDR1 as LNHNV and CDR2 as YYDKDF (reference sequence). This CDR3 is 13 amino acids long. V was pared by 3 bases and J by 9 bases, with 5 bases of the junction left unmatched. CDR3 amino acids: CATSSGTGGEQFF. The DNA of the CDR3 is TGTGCCACCAGCAGTGGGACGGGAGGTGAGCAGTTCTTC.

J is TRBJ2-7 and V is TRBV6-2 or TRBV6-3, with TRBD1 matching over 7 bases. This CDR3 is built from 14 residues. CDR1 is MNHEY, CDR2 SVGEGT, per germline. V shed 2 bases, J shed 7 bases, and the junction held 8 bases outside the gene matches. This CDR3 reads CASSYRGLLREQYF. CDR3 DNA sequence: TGTGCCAGCAGTTACAGGGGGCTACTGAGGGAGCAGTACTTC.

The CDR3 region is CASSSSRAQGDTQYF. The CDR3 coding sequence is TGTGCCAGCAGCTCCTCCAGGGCCCAGGGGGATACGCAGTATTTT. The chain carries TRBV7-6 and TRBJ2-3; weak D call: TRBD1 (6 bases). V dropped 4 bases and J dropped 6 bases, with 17 bases sitting between them. Looked up from germline, CDR1 is SGHVS and CDR2 is FNYEAQ. This CDR3 spans 15 amino acids.

V usage is TRBV5-1 and J usage is TRBJ1-5; 8 nucleotides agree with TRBD1. CDR1 is SGHRS, CDR2 YFSETQ, per germline. After removal of 8 bases from V and 1 base from J, the junction contained 8 bases not matched to a gene. The CDR3 contains 15 residues. The CDR3 is CASSQGAGSNQPQHF. CDR3 in DNA: TGCGCCAGTTCGCAGGGGGCTGGGAGCAATCAGCCCCAGCATTTT. The variable domain in full, with the rest retrieved from reference TRBV5-1 and TRBJ1-5, is KAGVTQTPRYLIKTRGQQVTLSCSPISGHRSVSWYQQTPGQGLQFLFEYFSETQRNKGNFPGRFSGRQFSNSRSEMNVSTLELGDSALYLCASSQGAGSNQPQHFGDGTRLSIL.

V and J are TRBV5-5 and TRBJ2-2; D remains ambiguous. Germline V gene lookup returns CDR1 SGHKS and CDR2 YYEKEE (reference sequence). The V end lost 4 bases, the J end lost 4 bases, and 14 bases lay between the germline ends. The CDR3 covers 15 residues. The CDR3 loop is CASSTLEVRTGELFF. The CDR3, as DNA: TGTGCCAGCAGCACGCTAGAAGTTCGCACCGGGGAGCTGTTTTTT.

The V gene is TRBV2, the J gene TRBJ2-5; D gene uncertain. Trimming took off 4 bases at V and 5 bases at J, with 11 bases between the two ends. Per the germline V gene, CDR1 is SNHLY and CDR2 is FYNNEI. This CDR3 has 13 residues. CDR3 bases: TGTGCCAGCAGTGTAGAGCTCGGGGAGACCCAGTACTTC. Translated: CASSVELGETQYF.

The genes are TRBV10-2 and TRBJ2-3, with 7 positions matching TRBD1. The CDR3 runs to 13 residues. CDR1 WSHSY and CDR2 SAAADI come from the germline V gene. Losses at the gene ends were 7 bases for V and 4 bases for J; bases not matched to a gene: 5. CDR3 coding DNA: TGCGCCAGCACCGCAGGACAGGCAGATACGCAGTATTTT. Amino acid sequence: CASTAGQADTQYF.

The rearrangement uses TRBV28 and TRBJ2-7; weak D call: TRBD1 (6 bases). Germline CDR1 reads MDHEN; CDR2 reads SYDVKM. The CDR3 runs 13 residues. Between the trimmed V and J ends, which lost 6 bases and 0 bases, there was a span of 9 bases. The DNA of the CDR3 is TGTGCCAGCAGCGAAGGGGGCTCCTACGAGCAGTACTTC. Its protein product is CASSEGGSYEQYF.

The rearrangement joins TRBV5-1 to TRBJ1-3, with 8 bases identical to TRBD1. Germline V gene sequence: CDR1 SGHRS, CDR2 YFSETQ. V was clipped by 0 bases and J by 0 bases; unmatched bases: 5. The length of the CDR3 is 17 residues. CDR3 amino acids: CASSLGGTGGSGNTIYF. As DNA, the CDR3 is TGCGCCAGCAGCTTGGGGGGCACAGGGGGCTCTGGAAACACCATATATTTT.

This chain uses TRBV4-1 with TRBJ2-7; D gene uncertain. There are 13 residues in the CDR3. Trimming stripped 5 bases from V and 3 bases from J, with 11 bases between. Germline assignment: CDR1 MGHRA and CDR2 YSYEKL. CDR3 nucleotides: TGCGCCAGCAGCAGAGTAGATGGCTACGAGCAGTACTTC. As protein: CASSRVDGYEQYF.

As to this clone: This sample includes further DNA sequences coding for the same CDR3. The chain joins TRBV5-4 to TRBJ2-1; 13 positions match TRBD2. V lost 0 bases and J lost 5; bases outside the gene matches: 2. From germline, CDR1 is SGHNT and CDR2 YYREEE (reference sequence). This CDR3 is built from 16 residues. As DNA, the CDR3 is TGTGCCAGCAGCTTGGGACTAGCGGGGGGAGACAATGAGCAGTTCTTC. Translation gives CASSLGLAGGDNEQFF. The complete variable domain, with remaining parts taken from reference TRBV5-4 and TRBJ2-1, reads ETGVTQSPTHLIKTRGQQVTLRCSSQSGHNTVSWYQQALGQGPQFIFQYYREEENGRGNFPPRFSGLQFPNYSSELNVNALELDDSALYLCASSLGLAGGDNEQFFGPGTRLTVL.

This clone was counted a few times. The V call is TRBV6-1, the J call TRBJ2-3; 10 nucleotides align to TRBD2. This CDR3 spans 16 amino acids. The V and J ends lost 1 base and 1 base, in that order; junction bases with no gene match: 2. Germline lookup yields CDR1 MNHNS and CDR2 SASEGT. CDR3 nucleotide sequence: TGTGCCAGCAGTGAAGGAGGGACTAGCGGCACAGATACGCAGTATTTT. Its protein product is CASSEGGTSGTDTQYF.

In the case of this clone: One end of the junction is discordant with germline, which a read error may explain. The chain carries TRBV27 and TRBJ2-7; a possible D gene is TRBD1 (6 bases). The CDR3 is 16 residues long. Germline V lookup: CDR1 MNHEY, CDR2 SMNVEV (reference sequence). In DNA form, the CDR3 reads TGTGCCAGCAGTCCAAGGACAGCCTACCTCTCCCACGAGCAGTACTTC. It codes for CASSPRTAYLSHEQYF.

This chain connects TRBV7-8 to TRBJ2-7, with TRBD1 matching 8 bases. The V and J ends lost 5 bases and 0 bases, in that order; junction bases with no gene match: 6. There are 15 residues in the CDR3. Germline CDR1 SGHVS, CDR2 FQNEAQ. For the CDR3, the DNA is TGTGCCAGCAGCATCCGGACAGGGCACTCCTACGAGCAGTACTTC. This codes for CASSIRTGHSYEQYF.

The gene calls are TRBV20-1 and TRBJ1-2, with D uncertain. Germline CDR1 is DFQATT and CDR2 is SNEGSKA (reference sequence). The CDR3 length is 11 residues. The CDR3 protein is CLASANYGYTF. In DNA form, the CDR3 reads TGCCTAGCATCAGCCAACTATGGCTACACCTTC.

The rearrangement links TRBV28 to TRBJ1-2, with a weak D call TRBD1 (5 bases). Between the trimmed V and J ends, which lost 7 bases and 4 bases, there was a span of 19 bases. The CDR3 has 15 residues. The germline V gene has CDR1 MDHEN and CDR2 SYDVKM. CDR3 region: CASTTGPGIIYGYTF. The CDR3 region has the DNA TGTGCCAGCACCACCGGGCCAGGGATTATCTATGGCTACACCTTC.

In DNA form, the CDR3 reads TGTGCCAGCAGGCCGGACAGGGTGGCCGGGGAGCTGTTTTTT. It yields the protein CASRPDRVAGELFF. The J gene is TRBJ2-2, the V gene TRBV6-5, with 8 bases fitting TRBD1. The CDR3 totals 14 residues. Trimming at V came to 6 bases and at J to 6 bases, leaving 6 bases not matched to a gene. The V gene's germline CDR1 is MNHEY and CDR2 SVGAGI.

This clone has just one count. The chain recombines TRBV11-2 with TRBJ1-1; D perhaps matches TRBD1 (5 bases). The germline V gene has CDR1 SGHAT and CDR2 FQNNGV. Trimming removed 0 bases from V and 11 bases from J, with 13 bases in between. This CDR3 spans 13 amino acids. DNA for the CDR3: TGTGCCAGCAGCTTAGATCTTTTAGGGGCGGCTTTCTTT. Protein: CASSLDLLGAAFF.